The T cell receptor (beta chain) under discussion was sequenced for a study of blood T cell repertoires in COVID-19. On the study more broadly: COVID-19 samples, acute and convalescent, were from the United States, Italy and Spain. Nucleic acid was either cDNA or gDNA, and it came from T cells, B-cell-depleted T cells, or PBMCs.

This CDR3 spans 16 amino acids. The V end lost 0 bases, the J end lost 5 bases, and 14 bases lay between the germline ends. Germline V gene sequence: CDR1 SGDLS, CDR2 YYNGEE. The assay was immunoSEQ multiplex PCR, and TCRdb's table has in-frame clones only and misses some. The sample has 21,000 or so clones; approximately 91% are singletons. The source is a human donor in a cohort sampled during active COVID-19. The donor label of this sample is uncertain. V usage is TRBV9 and J usage is TRBJ2-2; a weak D match, TRBD1 (6 bases). The sequenced material came from peripheral blood. The CDR3 DNA reads as TGTGCCAGCAGCGTAGCCTTACAGGGTCGGACCGGGGAGCTGTTTTTT. Residues: CASSVALQGRTGELFF.